The sequence of this T cell receptor (beta chain) was determined in a study of CD8+CD57+ T cells in acquired aplastic anemia (dated 2018 in TCRdb). Some background on the complete study: On average, sorted CD4+ and CD8+ cells yielded around 3.4 ug of extracted DNA, with a range of about 0.17 to 27.4 ug. For healthy donor samples, the average read count was around 9.8 million for CD4+ cells and fewer than 14 million for CD8+ cells.

Only a few counts were recorded for this clonotype. The clone's antigen remains unknown. No much larger clone is present one base from it, and per-base qualities are unavailable. TCR repertoires of sorted CD4+ and CD8+ blood T cells from severe aplastic anemia patients and healthy subjects were deep-sequenced in the study. Ficoll-Paque density gradient centrifugation was used to isolate peripheral blood mononuclear cells. Before DNA extraction, CD4+ and CD8+ T cells were sorted by FACS or by magnetic beads. Profiling of TCR beta VDJ combinations and CDR3 sequences used genomic DNA as the template. An Illumina HiSeq 2000 was used for TCR repertoire sequencing. The source study handled its data this way. TRBV/TRBJ rearrangement plots, CDR3 size and DJ length profiles, and Simpson's diversity index were used to assess repertoires. The most abundant DNA sequence in the deep sequencing data was defined as the immunodominant clone. CDR3 amino acid sequences were screened for sharing across subjects and were compared with published repertoires and the VDJdb database. TCRdb reran the public reads through fastp at Q25 and MiXCR, keeping productive beta chains. Every entry covers one CDR3 protein and lists the most common genes and DNA from its rows. The V and J calls were determined by TCRdb, not by the authors. The sample yields more than 150,000 distinct CDR3 sequences; 40% to 50% were counted once. The top ten constitute 2.5% to 3.5% of the sample.

A distance of 11 bases separates the germline ends of V and J, which lose 6 bases and 0 bases respectively. Taken from cysteine to phenylalanine, the CDR3 has 14 residues. Only the CDR3 part of the read is kept: 42 bases, read in frame from the first base. The CDR1 and CDR2 encoded by the germline V gene are MNHEY and SVGEGT. Overall results and qualifications from the work: Between patients and healthy controls, no significant difference in CD8+ Simpson's diversity was found (P=0.060). About 28 CD8+ CDR3 sequences were found in both patients and controls but appeared to be highly expressed in patients and within the immunodominant clones of the patients.

Sequenced material: sorted CD4+, CD8+, or CD8+CD57+ T cells (not recorded which) from PBMCs. In this chain, TRBV6-2 or TRBV6-3 is recombined with TRBJ1-2; too little of a D gene remains to name it. The sequence came from a human donor in good health. Read as DNA, the sequence is TGTGCCAGCAGAAAGTCAGGTTCTAACTATGGCTACACCTTC. The resulting protein is CASRKSGSNYGYTF.